This entry features one TCR beta chain sequence. These data originate in a study of blood T cell repertoires in COVID-19. Assay: immunoSEQ multiplex PCR; the TCRdb copy retains only in-frame clones and omits some. The sample has about 67,000 clones; around 85% are singletons. Unmatched junction bases numbered 3, after V lost 3 bases and J lost 7 bases. Germline CDR1 is SGHAT and CDR2 is FQNNGV. The CDR3 is made up of 13 amino acids. The sample consisted of peripheral blood. The sequence came from a man aged 50 to 60 with active COVID-19. This chain uses TRBV11-2 with TRBJ1-2, with 9 bases aligning to TRBD1. CDR3 sequence: CASSFDRGFGYTF. CDR3 sequence (DNA): TGTGCCAGCAGCTTCGACAGGGGGTTTGGCTACACCTTC.